Listed below are T cell receptor beta chains from one sample, sequenced in a study of T cells in Graves' hyperthyroidism and ophthalmopathy. Each CDR3 protein is one row after TCRdb ran MiXCR on the multiplex PCR reads. Of hundreds of thousands of distinct CDR3 sequences in the sample, roughly 16% were seen once. The sequenced sample consisted of blood. The source of these receptors is a woman between 35 and 50 years old with Graves' ophthalmopathy. The CDR3 runs from the conserved cysteine through the conserved F or W. Fields, in order: V gene, J gene, D gene, clone size, CDR3 length, CDR3 DNA, CDR3 protein. D genes are given only for firm matches. Expanded clones get a size class; other rows say once, few or many, or leave the size out.

TRBV14	TRBJ2-7	TRBD2	few	15	TGTGCCAGCAGCCTCCAAAGCGGGAGGGCCTACGAGCAGTACTTC	CASSLQSGRAYEQYF
TRBV20-1	TRBJ2-7	.	.	12	TGCAGTGCCACTGGGGCGGGGCACGAGCAGTACTTC	CSATGAGHEQYF
TRBV19	TRBJ1-2	.	few	14	TGTGCCAGTAGTATCAGTGGGACACAATATGGCTACACCTTC	CASSISGTQYGYTF
TRBV19	TRBJ2-1	TRBD2	.	15	TGTGCCAGTAGAACGACTAGCGGGAGGTTCAATGAGCAGTTCTTC	CASRTTSGRFNEQFF
TRBV28	TRBJ1-2	.	.	15	TGTGCCAGCAGTTTGCATCGACAGCTCCCCTATGGCTACACCTTC	CASSLHRQLPYGYTF
TRBV7-2	TRBJ2-7	.	many	13	TGTGCCAGCAGCTTAGGGGCGGGATACGAGCAGTACTTC	CASSLGAGYEQYF
TRBV2	TRBJ2-1	.	few	11	TGTGCCAGCAGTGAAGAGGGGATGCAGTTCTTC	CASSEEGMQFF
TRBV18	TRBJ2-1	TRBD1	many	14	TGTGCCAGCTCACCCGGGACAGGGAGAGGTGAGCAGTTCTTC	CASSPGTGRGEQFF
TRBV7-9	TRBJ1-1	.	few	18	TGTGCCAGCCGAGCGGTAAGGTCAGGAGAATATCCGAACACTGAAGCTTTCTTT	CASRAVRSGEYPNTEAFF
TRBV10-3	TRBJ1-6	.	few	14	TGTGCGTCCCGCCTAAACAGTGAAGGCTCACCCCTCCACTTT	CASRLNSEGSPLHF
TRBV7-9	TRBJ2-3	.	many	16	TGTGCCAGCAGCTTAGCGAAGGGTACTAGCACAGATACGCAGTATTTT	CASSLAKGTSTDTQYF
TRBV30	TRBJ1-2	TRBD1	few	15	TGTGCCTGGATTACCGGGACAGGCTTTTTCTATGGCTACACCTTC	CAWITGTGFFYGYTF
TRBV5-1	TRBJ2-7	.	many	14	TGCGCCAGCAGCTTGGAGGCCGACAGTTACGAGCAATACTTC	CASSLEADSYEQYF
TRBV7-8	TRBJ1-6	.	.	15	TGTGCCAGCAGCTTAGGAGTGGGGTATAATTCACCCCTCCACTTT	CASSLGVGYNSPLHF
TRBV28	TRBJ2-2	.	few	15	TGTGCCAGCAGCTCGGGGTTCTACAGGACCGGGGAGCTGTTTTTT	CASSSGFYRTGELFF
TRBV19	TRBJ2-1	TRBD2	few	19	TGTGCCAGTAGGCCTAGGGGGGTGGCTAGCGGGAGGCCCTACAATGAGCAGTTCTTC	CASRPRGVASGRPYNEQFF
TRBV30	TRBJ1-2	.	.	11	TGTGCCTGGAGCCCAGTCTATGGCTACACCTTC	CAWSPVYGYTF
TRBV2	TRBJ1-4	TRBD1	many	14	TGTGCCACCAGCAACAGGGGGCTGGGTGAAAAACTGTTTTTT	CATSNRGLGEKLFF
TRBV5-1	TRBJ2-5	.	few	14	TGCGCCAGCAACAGGGTAGAGGACCAAGAGACCCAGTACTTC	CASNRVEDQETQYF
TRBV7-9	TRBJ2-1	TRBD1	.	15	TGTGCCAGCAGCTTCCTCCGGGACAGGGCCCGGGAGCAGTTCTTC	CASSFLRDRAREQFF
TRBV19	TRBJ1-3	.	few	14	TGTGCCAGTAGTATCTTCTTCTCTGGAAACACCATATATTTT	CASSIFFSGNTIYF
TRBV18	TRBJ1-1	TRBD1	many	14	TGTGCCAGCTCACCGGACAGGGGGAACACTGAAGCTTTCTTT	CASSPDRGNTEAFF
TRBV7-2	TRBJ2-1	TRBD2	.	14	TGTGCCAGCAGCTCGCTAGCGGGGGGGCTTGAGCAGTTCTTC	CASSSLAGGLEQFF
TRBV2	TRBJ1-1	TRBD1	many	16	TGTGCCAGCAGTTCTCTCGGGACAGGGGTAGGAGCTGAAGCTTTCTTT	CASSSLGTGVGAEAFF
TRBV6-1	TRBJ1-2	TRBD1	many	13	TGTGCCAGCAGCGCTGACAGGGCGGGTGGCTACACCTTC	CASSADRAGGYTF
TRBV28	TRBJ1-1	TRBD1	.	17	TGTGCCAGCAGTCCGCACCTGTCCAGACAGGGGGGCACTGAAGCTTTCTTT	CASSPHLSRQGGTEAFF
TRBV2	TRBJ2-7	.	many	16	TGTGCCAGCAGTGTCGACAGACCCGAATCTACCTACGAGCAGTACTTC	CASSVDRPESTYEQYF
TRBV30	TRBJ2-3	TRBD2	.	16	TGTGCCTGGAGTACGGCTAGCGGGATCAGCACAGATACGCAGTATTTT	CAWSTASGISTDTQYF
TRBV18	TRBJ1-4	.	many	14	TGTGCCAGCTCTCCGGGCATAACGGGCGAAAAACTGTTTTTT	CASSPGITGEKLFF
TRBV4-2	TRBJ2-7	TRBD1	many	17	TGTGCCAGCAGCCAAGATTCCGGGACAGGGGGCGCCTACGAGCAGTACTTC	CASSQDSGTGGAYEQYF
TRBV12-3/TRBV12-4	TRBJ1-1	TRBD1	many	13	TGTGCCAGCAGTCTCCAGGGGGCCACTGAAGCTTTCTTT	CASSLQGATEAFF
TRBV20-1	TRBJ1-2	.	many	14	TGCAGTGCTAAGCTTAACCGGGACGGCTATGGCTACACCTTC	CSAKLNRDGYGYTF
TRBV4-1	TRBJ1-4	.	.	18	TGCGCCAGCAGCCAAGAAGCTGTGGGTCTCGCAACTAATGAAAAACTGTTTTTT	CASSQEAVGLATNEKLFF
TRBV12-3/TRBV12-4	TRBJ2-3	TRBD2	.	15	TGTGCCAGCAGTTTTTTGGTAGCGGGGACAGATACGCAGTATTTT	CASSFLVAGTDTQYF
TRBV5-6	TRBJ2-3	.	few	17	TGTGCCAGCAGCCCCAAATTGTCGGGAATCGGCACAGATACGCAGTATTTT	CASSPKLSGIGTDTQYF
TRBV11-2	TRBJ2-7	.	many	14	TGTGCCAGCAGCCTTGACAGGAGCTCCTACGAGCAGTACTTC	CASSLDRSSYEQYF
TRBV20-1	TRBJ1-2	TRBD1	many	16	TGCAGTGTCCCTCTTACCGGGACAGGGGACAACTATGGCTACACCTTC	CSVPLTGTGDNYGYTF
TRBV18	TRBJ2-7	TRBD2	many	15	TGTGCCAGCTCACCGACTAGCGGGAGGTTCTACGAGCAGTACTTC	CASSPTSGRFYEQYF
TRBV7-9	TRBJ1-4	.	.	13	TGTGCCAGCATGGAACTAGGCGGGGAAAAACTGTTTTTT	CASMELGGEKLFF
TRBV7-2	TRBJ1-2	.	many	15	TGTGCCAGCAGCTTAGACCGGGACGAAGTTTTTGGCTACACCTTC	CASSLDRDEVFGYTF